One TCR beta chain is described in this entry. The data belong to a study of OX40 agonist ivuxolimab in advanced cancers. The CDR3 is made up of 13 amino acids. The germline V gene encodes CDR1 SQVTM and CDR2 ANQGSEA. Here immunoSEQ multiplex PCR was the method, and the copy in TCRdb shows in-frame clones only, minus some. The sample lists more than 75,000 clones; more than 70% were seen once. The origin of this receptor is an adult with an advanced solid tumor such as melanoma, head and neck, liver or kidney cancer. V is TRBV29-1 and J is TRBJ1-1, with D possibly being TRBD1 (6 bases). This material consisted of CD4+ or CD8+ T cells sorted from blood, taken in a trial of the OX40 agonist ivuxolimab. The CDR3 here is CKGVASPNTEAFF. DNA for the CDR3: TGCAAGGGGGTAGCCAGCCCGAACACTGAAGCTTTCTTT.